The 26 T cell receptor beta chains presented below share a single source sample, sequenced in a study of beta chain features in type 1 diabetes. Study-wide findings and caveats: A moderate, significant TCRB CDR3 shortening appeared in type 1 diabetes across four CD4+ subsets.

Every isolated RNA sample was fully reverse transcribed, so sequencing captured expressed TCRB transcripts. Libraries were prepared by immunoSEQ multiplex PCR; TCRdb keeps only in-frame clonotypes and omits some of them. The table lists about 120,000 clones, about a sixth of them singletons, with 2.3% in the top ten. What these receptors recognize is not known. Material: central memory CD4+ T cells from blood. Receptors originate from a man younger than 40 with type 1 diabetes.

Ten or more counts support this clone. The chain has TRBV19 and TRBJ2-1; D possibly corresponds to TRBD2 (6 bases). The CDR3 is made up of 14 amino acids. The V end was cut by 8 bases, the J end by 0 bases, with 11 bases between. From germline, CDR1 is LNHDA and CDR2 SQIVND (reference sequence). In nucleotides, the CDR3 is TGTGCCAGTCGGAGGGGCTACTCCTACAATGAGCAGTTCTTC. Encoded protein: CASRRGYSYNEQFF.

This clone was seen a few times. The V and J genes are TRBV19 and TRBJ2-2; 7 nucleotides match TRBD1. The V segment lost 5 bases and the J segment 10 bases; nucleotides outside the gene matches: 1. The CDR3 runs 11 residues. CDR1 and CDR2 (germline): LNHDA, SQIVND (reference sequence). CDR3 loop: CASSDRAELFF. The CDR3 nucleotides are TGTGCCAGTAGTGACAGGGCGGAGCTGTTTTTT.

The V call is TRBV27, the J call TRBJ1-4; D not certain. The V gene's germline CDR1 is MNHEY and CDR2 SMNVEV (reference sequence). The V end was cut by 3 bases, the J end by 8 bases, with 7 bases between. This CDR3 comprises 12 residues. CDR3 region: CASSFNGEKLFF. The CDR3 bases are TGTGCCAGCAGTTTTAATGGCGAAAAACTGTTTTTT. Complete variable domain (other parts from reference TRBV27 and TRBJ1-4): EAQVTQNPRYLITVTGKKLTVTCSQNMNHEYMSWYRQDPGLGLRQIYYSMNVEVTDKGDVPEGYKVSRKEKRNFPLILESPSPNQTSLYFCASSFNGEKLFFGSGTQLSVL.

This clone turned up a few times. The CDR3 is CASSLIAGVKNEQFF. CDR3 coding DNA: TGTGCCAGCAGCTTAATAGCGGGGGTTAAAAATGAGCAGTTCTTC. V gene TRBV7-3 combines with J gene TRBJ2-1, with 9 nucleotides matching TRBD2. Trimming took 1 base from V and 7 from J; bases not matched to a gene: 5. Germline V gene lookup returns CDR1 SGHTA and CDR2 FQGTGA. The CDR3 extends over 15 amino acids.

Only a few counts were recorded for this clone. The chain recombines TRBV29-1 with TRBJ2-2; possibly TRBD2 for D (6 bases). Germline-derived CDR1 and CDR2 are SQVTM and ANQGSEA. This CDR3 contains 15 residues. With 7 bases removed from V and 2 bases from J, the gap between germline ends came to 17 bases. The CDR3 sequence is CSAAPVGGNTGELFF. CDR3 DNA sequence: TGCAGCGCCGCCCCGGTCGGGGGAAACACCGGGGAGCTGTTTTTT.

This clone has more than one count but fewer than ten. The chain joins TRBV28 to TRBJ2-1, with D perhaps given as TRBD1 or TRBD2 (5 bases each). V lost 1 base to trimming and J lost 12 bases, with 16 bases between them. The CDR3 extends over 14 amino acids. Germline assignment: CDR1 MDHEN and CDR2 SYDVKM. As DNA, the CDR3 is TGTGCCAGCAGTTTATTTGGGGTGGTGGGGACGCAGTTCTTC. Its protein product is CASSLFGVVGTQFF.

This clone was counted a few times. This chain links TRBV4-3 with TRBJ2-1; the D is unclear. CDR1 and CDR2 from the germline V gene are LGHNA and YSLEER. The CDR3 has 16 residues. Trimming cost V 4 bases and J 1 base, with 14 bases left between them. The DNA of the CDR3 is TGCGCCAGCAGCCCTCGGGCACCTTATTCCTACAATGAGCAGTTCTTC. Translated: CASSPRAPYSYNEQFF.

This clone was picked up a small number of times. This chain joins TRBV29-1 and TRBJ1-2; a possible D gene is TRBD1 (5 bases). Germline assignment: CDR1 SQVTM and CDR2 ANQGSEA. Trimming shortened V by 3 bases and J by 8 bases, and 16 bases separated the two germline ends. The CDR3 is made up of 13 amino acids. The chain's CDR3 is CSVEGREGRGYTF. DNA of the CDR3: TGCAGCGTTGAGGGCAGGGAGGGGAGGGGCTACACCTTC.

This clone came up a few times. The chain has TRBV7-8 and TRBJ2-3, with 7 bases that match TRBD2. This CDR3 comprises 16 residues. Per the germline V gene, CDR1 is SGHVS and CDR2 is FQNEAQ. V dropped 2 bases and J dropped 2; count of bases not matched to a gene: 7. CDR3 in DNA: TGTGCCAGCAGCTTATTCAACGGGGGGTTCACAGATACGCAGTATTTT. It specifies CASSLFNGGFTDTQYF.

This clone was counted at least ten times. This rearrangement joins TRBV28 to TRBJ2-5; D uncertain. The V end was cut by 6 bases, the J end by 0 bases, with 11 bases between. This CDR3 has 14 amino acids. Germline CDR1 and CDR2: MDHEN and SYDVKM. The CDR3 region is CASSLRPYQETQYF. The CDR3 coding sequence is TGTGCCAGCAGCCTCCGACCGTACCAAGAGACCCAGTACTTC.

In this sample, this clone turned up a few times. The chain uses TRBV30 and TRBJ2-1; 8 bases match TRBD2. The germline gives CDR1 GTSNPN, CDR2 SVGIG (reference sequence). The CDR3 totals 12 residues. Trimming took 7 bases from V and 4 from J; bases not matched to a gene: 3. The CDR3 reads CASKRGYNEQFF. In DNA form, the CDR3 reads TGTGCCTCAAAGCGGGGGTACAATGAGCAGTTCTTC. Together with reference TRBV30 and TRBJ2-1, the CDR3 gives the full variable domain: SQTIHQWPATLVQPVGSPLSLECTVEGTSNPNLYWYRQAAGRGLQLLFYSVGIGQISSEVPQNLSASRPQDRQFILSSKKLLLSDSGFYLCASKRGYNEQFFGPGTRLTVL.

This rearrangement joins TRBV7-8 to TRBJ2-3; no firm D call. V was pared by 1 base and J by 2 bases, with 7 bases between. CDR1 is SGHVS, CDR2 FQNEAQ, per germline. This CDR3 has 14 amino acids. CDR3 in amino acids: CASSLVAFTDTQYF. For the CDR3, the DNA is TGTGCCAGCAGCTTAGTCGCATTCACAGATACGCAGTATTTT. Full variable domain (rest looked up from reference TRBV7-8 and TRBJ2-3): GAGVSQSPRYKVAKRGQDVALRCDPISGHVSLFWYQQALGQGPEFLTYFQNEAQLDKSGLPSDRFFAERPEGSVSTLKIQRTQQEDSAVYLCASSLVAFTDTQYFGPGTRLTVL.

This clone was seen a handful of times. The chain recombines TRBV11-3 with TRBJ2-5; D possibly corresponds to TRBD1 (6 bases). Trimming took off 1 base at V and 2 bases at J, with 11 bases between the two ends. Germline V gene data show CDR1 as SGHNT and CDR2 as YENEEA. The CDR3 covers 15 residues. In DNA form, the CDR3 reads TGTGCCAGCAGCTTAGGAGGGGGACCTCAAGAGACCCAGTACTTC. Amino acid sequence: CASSLGGGPQETQYF. The variable domain in full, completed from reference TRBV11-3 and TRBJ2-5, reads EAGVVQSPRYKIIEKKQPVAFWCNPISGHNTLYWYLQNLGQGPELLIRYENEEAVDDSQLPKDRFSAERLKGVDSTLKIQPAELGDSAVYLCASSLGGGPQETQYFGPGTRLLVL.

This clone was counted between two and nine times. This chain uses TRBV19 with TRBJ2-1; D is unclear. CDR1 and CDR2 (germline): LNHDA, SQIVND (reference sequence). This CDR3 spans 16 amino acids. Trimming removed 0 bases from V and 2 bases from J, with 11 bases in between. CDR3 in amino acids: CASSIDPVGTYNEQFF. The CDR3 nucleotides read TGTGCCAGTAGTATAGACCCCGTGGGGACCTACAATGAGCAGTTCTTC.

The chain links TRBV6-1 to TRBJ1-1; D might be TRBD1 (5 bases). The germline V gene encodes CDR1 MNHNS and CDR2 SASEGT. Trimming removed 8 bases at V and 6 bases at J, with 10 bases between. The CDR3 covers 11 residues. Here the CDR3 reads CASPQGAEAFF. The CDR3 DNA reads as TGTGCCAGCCCCCAGGGAGCTGAAGCTTTCTTT.

The chain recombines TRBV2 with TRBJ1-2; 10 nucleotides agree with TRBD1. Unmatched junction bases numbered 4, after V lost 4 bases and J lost 2 bases. The CDR3 loop spans 15 amino acids. Germline V gives CDR1 SNHLY, CDR2 FYNNEI. The CDR3 loop reads CASSARTGGNYGYTF. CDR3 nucleotide sequence: TGTGCCAGCAGTGCTCGGACAGGGGGAAACTATGGCTACACCTTC. The whole variable domain, filled in from reference TRBV2 and TRBJ1-2, reads EPEVTQTPSHQVTQMGQEVILRCVPISNHLYFYWYRQILGQKVEFLVSFYNNEISEKSEIFDDQFSVERPDGSNFTLKIRSTKLEDSAMYFCASSARTGGNYGYTFGSGTRLTVV.

The chain has TRBV6-1 and TRBJ2-2, with 8 nucleotides matching TRBD2. The CDR3 covers 16 residues. Per the germline V gene, CDR1 is MNHNS and CDR2 is SASEGT. V lost 0 bases and J lost 4; bases outside the gene matches: 4. CDR3 DNA sequence: TGTGCCAGCAGTGAAGCTGGACTAGCAATCACCGGGGAGCTGTTTTTT. Translation gives CASSEAGLAITGELFF.

The CDR3 sequence: CASSRQGNYEQYF. DNA for the CDR3: TGTGCCAGCAGTCGGCAAGGAAACTACGAGCAGTACTTC. The J gene is TRBJ2-7, the V gene TRBV27; D uncertain. Germline values: CDR1 MNHEY, CDR2 SMNVEV (reference sequence). The germline V and J ends were trimmed by 5 bases and 3 bases, with 11 bases remaining between them. The CDR3 covers 13 residues.

This chain links TRBV5-1 with TRBJ2-1; 11 bases map to TRBD2. The ends lost 3 bases at V and 6 bases at J; junction bases unmatched: 5. Germline assignment: CDR1 SGHRS and CDR2 YFSETQ. The CDR3 has 15 residues. CDR3 sequence reads: CASSSTSGGPNEQFF. CDR3 bases: TGCGCCAGCAGCTCAACTAGCGGGGGTCCCAATGAGCAGTTCTTC.

The rearrangement links TRBV7-2 to TRBJ2-1, with a weak D call TRBD2 (6 bases). CDR1 is SGHTA and CDR2 is FQGNSA in the germline V gene. The CDR3 is 16 amino acids. V lost 1 base and J lost 8, with 18 bases in between. In DNA, the CDR3 is TGTGCCAGCAGCTTAGTAGTCGGGGGTCGGGGCCATGAGCAGTTCTTC. Its translation: CASSLVVGGRGHEQFF.

The chain has TRBV4-1 and TRBJ2-6; 11 bases are a match to TRBD2. CDR1 is MGHRA and CDR2 is YSYEKL in the germline V gene. V was pared by 4 bases and J by 1 base, with 3 bases of the junction left unmatched. The CDR3 is 17 amino acids. The CDR3 DNA reads as TGCGCCAGCAGCCCGGGACTAGCGGTTTCTGGGGCCAACGTCCTGACTTTC. Protein sequence: CASSPGLAVSGANVLTF.

This chain joins TRBV4-2 and TRBJ2-3, with a possible D match to TRBD1 (5 bases). CDR1 and CDR2 from the germline V gene are LGHNA and YNFKEQ. The CDR3 has 15 residues. Trimming shortened V by 0 bases and J by 3 bases, and 10 bases separated the two germline ends. The CDR3 is CASSQDRVATDTQYF. CDR3 DNA: TGTGCCAGCAGCCAAGACAGGGTGGCAACAGATACGCAGTATTTT.

This clone appeared a few times. J is TRBJ2-3 and V is TRBV2, with 9 bases matching TRBD1. The length of the CDR3 is 14 residues. Germline CDR1 reads SNHLY; CDR2 reads FYNNEI. Trimming cost V 5 bases and J 2 bases; bases outside gene matches: 2. DNA for the CDR3: TGTGCCAGCAGTCGGGACAGGGTCACAGATACGCAGTATTTT. This codes for CASSRDRVTDTQYF.

A word on this clone: A read error may account for a junction end that differs from germline. CDR3 in DNA: TGTGCCAGCAGCCCTTCACTTGGACAGTTTCATTACTTC. Translating gives CASSPSLGQFHYF. This chain connects TRBV7-8 to TRBJ2-4; possible D gene TRBD1, 6 bases. Germline V gives CDR1 SGHVS, CDR2 FQNEAQ. The CDR3 has 13 residues.

This clone was counted only a few times. The chain links TRBV29-1 to TRBJ2-3, with a tentative D call TRBD1 (5 bases). Trimming took off 3 bases at V and 1 base at J, with 11 bases between the two ends. CDR1 SQVTM and CDR2 ANQGSEA come from the germline V gene. The CDR3 is made up of 14 amino acids. CDR3 sequence: CSVDPGWGTDTQYF. The CDR3, as DNA: TGCAGCGTTGATCCAGGGTGGGGCACAGATACGCAGTATTTT.

This chain joins TRBV7-2 and TRBJ2-7, with TRBD1 identical over 8 bases. CDR3 length equals 19 residues. Germline CDR1 is SGHTA and CDR2 is FQGNSA. V lost 0 bases, J lost 2 bases, and 15 bases stayed unmatched. The CDR3 DNA is TGTGCCAGCAGCTTAGCCACGACAGGGGTGAAGCTCAACGCCTACGAGCAGTACTTC. Translating it yields CASSLATTGVKLNAYEQYF.